The 24 T cell receptor beta chains in this list originate from one sample, sequenced in a study of cytomegalovirus exposure and HLA in healthy donors. PCR used 60 Vbeta primers and 13 Jbeta primers. Assay used: immunoSEQ multiplex PCR; TCRdb lists only in-frame clones, some missing. Of under 150,000 clones in the sample, roughly 80% were seen once. Sequencing input: PBMCs. These receptor sequences come from a woman in her thirties or forties in good health and CMV-seropositive.

The V and J genes are TRBV25-1 and TRBJ2-5, with 15 bases aligning to TRBD2. The V segment lost 3 bases and the J segment 4 bases; nucleotides outside the gene matches: 0. CDR3 size: 15 residues. Germline V gives CDR1 MGHDK, CDR2 SYGVNS. CDR3 sequence reads: CASSEGLAGGETQYF. The CDR3 nucleotides read TGTGCCAGCAGTGAGGGACTAGCGGGAGGAGAGACCCAGTACTTC.

This clone has a handful of counts. The V call is TRBV10-3, the J call TRBJ1-1; no clear D gene. The germline V and J ends were trimmed by 0 bases and 7 bases, with 6 bases remaining between them. This CDR3 has 12 residues. Looked up from germline, CDR1 is ENHRY and CDR2 is SYGVKD. CDR3 bases: TGTGCCATCAGTGAGTCAACAGATGAAGCTTTCTTT. Translated, it gives CAISESTDEAFF.

This rearrangement joins TRBV7-3 to TRBJ2-3, with a weak D call TRBD2 (5 bases). The CDR3 length is 17 residues. V was shortened by 4 bases and J by 1 base, with 18 bases between the two germline ends. Germline CDR1 SGHTA, CDR2 FQGTGA. This CDR3 reads CASSSPEDGKGTDTQYF. CDR3 coding DNA: TGTGCCAGCAGCTCCCCCGAAGACGGGAAGGGCACAGATACGCAGTATTTT. Complete variable domain (other parts from reference TRBV7-3 and TRBJ2-3): GAGVSQTPSNKVTEKGKYVELRCDPISGHTALYWYRQSLGQGPEFLIYFQGTGAADDSGLPNDRFFAVRPEGSVSTLKIQRTERGDSAVYLCASSSPEDGKGTDTQYFGPGTRLTVL.

The CDR3 DNA sequence: TGTGCCAGCAGACCCGACAGGGGGCTAGGGGAAAAACTGTTTTTT. This translates into CASRPDRGLGEKLFF. This rearrangement joins TRBV6-1 to TRBJ1-4; 10 positions agree with TRBD1. V dropped 6 bases and J dropped 8; count of bases not matched to a gene: 9. Germline CDR1 reads MNHNS; CDR2 reads SASEGT. The CDR3 length is 15 residues.

The chain is built from TRBV29-1 and TRBJ2-7; TRBD1 agrees at 12 bases. Germline lookup yields CDR1 SQVTM and CDR2 ANQGSEA. V lost 4 bases to trimming and J lost 4 bases; unmatched junction nucleotides: 5. The CDR3 has 14 amino acids. The CDR3 region has the DNA TGCAGCGTTGGGGGACAGGGGGCTATGTACGAGCAGTACTTC. It is translated as CSVGGQGAMYEQYF.

This clone was observed a single time. The CDR3 bases are TGTGCCAGCAGTGAAGCGGGGGGGCGGACACCCCTCCACTTT. This sequence encodes CASSEAGGRTPLHF. The V gene is TRBV2, the J gene TRBJ1-6; tentatively, D is TRBD1 (6 bases). V lost 0 bases and J lost 11, with 11 bases in between. Germline-derived CDR1 and CDR2 are SNHLY and FYNNEI. This CDR3 has 14 residues.

This chain connects TRBV10-1 to TRBJ2-1, with 11 bases lining up with TRBD1. V shed 4 bases, J shed 6 bases, and the junction held 2 bases outside the gene matches. The CDR3 loop spans 14 amino acids. Germline V gene lookup returns CDR1 WNHNN and CDR2 SYGVQD (reference sequence). CDR3 sequence reads: CASSGGQGGNEQFF. In nucleotides, the CDR3 is TGCGCCAGCAGTGGGGGACAGGGGGGCAATGAGCAGTTCTTC.

For this clone: The sample holds other DNA sequences that translate to the same CDR3. This chain connects TRBV7-9 to TRBJ2-1, with a possible D match to TRBD2 (5 bases). The CDR3 has 15 amino acids. CDR1 is SEHNR, CDR2 FQNEAQ, per germline (reference sequence). V lost 5 bases, J lost 0 bases, and 11 bases lay in between. The CDR3 bases are TGTGCCAGCAGCCCAGCTGGGAGCTCCTACAATGAGCAGTTCTTC. Its translation is CASSPAGSSYNEQFF.

The chain links TRBV27 to TRBJ2-7; a weak D match, TRBD1 (6 bases). Trimming stripped 3 bases from V and 2 bases from J, with 11 bases between. The CDR3 loop spans 14 amino acids. Germline lookup yields CDR1 MNHEY and CDR2 SMNVEV (reference sequence). The DNA for the CDR3 is TGTGCCAGCAGTTTCAGGGGTGGGCCCTACGAGCAGTACTTC. Protein: CASSFRGGPYEQYF.

This clone was recorded only once. The genes are TRBV5-1 and TRBJ2-5; tentatively, D is TRBD2 (5 bases). The CDR3 covers 17 residues. Trimming pared 4 bases from V and 2 bases from J, leaving 21 bases between. Looked up from germline, CDR1 is SGHRS and CDR2 is YFSETQ. The CDR3 sequence is CASSLKGPLVGQETQYF. The CDR3 DNA is TGCGCCAGCAGCCTTAAGGGTCCACTAGTGGGGCAAGAGACCCAGTACTTC.

CDR3 DNA sequence: TGTGCCAGCAGCCTACACCAGGGGAAGGTGGTAGAGACCCAGTACTTC. Translating it yields CASSLHQGKVVETQYF. The chain is built from TRBV27 and TRBJ2-5; the D gene is possibly TRBD1 (6 bases). Trimming left V 6 bases short and J 4 bases short, with 21 bases between. The length of the CDR3 is 16 residues. Per germline, CDR1 MNHEY and CDR2 SMNVEV (reference sequence).

The chain couples TRBV29-1 to TRBJ2-1; 8 bases agree with TRBD1. The CDR3 is 15 residues long. The V segment lost 6 bases and the J segment 4 bases; nucleotides outside the gene matches: 11. CDR1 and CDR2 from the germline V gene are SQVTM and ANQGSEA. The CDR3 bases are TGCAGCGTGACCCCCAGGGGGCTTCTTTACAATGAGCAGTTCTTC. Translated, it gives CSVTPRGLLYNEQFF.

The chain carries TRBV18 and TRBJ1-1; TRBD1 matches 9 bases. The junction had 3 bases not matched to a gene; V was cut back by 6 bases and J by 1 base. The CDR3 is 14 amino acids. The V gene's germline CDR1 is KGHSH and CDR2 LQKENI. The CDR3 nucleotides read TGTGCCAGCTCCGGACAGGGGTCGAACACTGAAGCTTTCTTT. Protein sequence: CASSGQGSNTEAFF.

This rearrangement joins TRBV6-1 to TRBJ2-7; weak D call: TRBD2 (5 bases). Germline loops: CDR1 MNHNS, CDR2 SASEGT. Trimming stripped 8 bases from V and 3 bases from J, with 8 bases between. This CDR3 spans 11 amino acids. The CDR3 nucleotides are TGTGCCAGCTCCCGGGGCTACGAGCAGTACTTC. Amino acids: CASSRGYEQYF.

The chain is built from TRBV11-2 and TRBJ2-4; 8 bases map to TRBD1. V lost 5 bases and J lost 5; bases outside the gene matches: 11. CDR3 length: 16 residues. The germline V gene has CDR1 SGHAT and CDR2 FQNNGV. Written as DNA, the CDR3 is TGTGCCAGCAGCGACCAGGGGGCGGGTAGTGAAAACATTCAGTACTTC. Translated, it gives CASSDQGAGSENIQYF.

This clone was seen a few times. The chain joins TRBV29-1 to TRBJ2-7; 12 positions match TRBD1. With V trimmed by 4 bases and J by 3 bases, 7 bases remained unmatched. Germline V gene sequence: CDR1 SQVTM, CDR2 ANQGSEA. The CDR3 covers 15 residues. CDR3 in amino acids: CSVAPGTGGFYEQYF. The CDR3 DNA is TGCAGCGTTGCCCCCGGGACAGGGGGCTTCTACGAGCAGTACTTC.

This clone was found a few times. The chain joins TRBV10-3 to TRBJ2-1, with 9 bases lining up with TRBD2. V was clipped by 11 bases and J by 6 bases; unmatched bases: 8. The CDR3 contains 13 residues. From germline, CDR1 is ENHRY and CDR2 SYGVKD. CDR3 bases: TGTGCCTCGAAGCGGGGGGCCCCCAATGAGCAGTTCTTC. Protein product: CASKRGAPNEQFF.

V usage is TRBV7-8 and J usage is TRBJ2-7, with D perhaps TRBD2 (6 bases). The CDR3 is 11 residues long. The V end lost 4 bases, the J end lost 7 bases, and 8 bases lay between the germline ends. Germline V lookup: CDR1 SGHVS, CDR2 FQNEAQ. The CDR3 here is CASSSGVEQYF. The CDR3 nucleotides are TGTGCCAGCAGCTCGGGGGTTGAGCAGTACTTC.

This sequence joins TRBV6-5 and TRBJ2-7; 9 bases line up with TRBD2. The CDR3 has 15 residues. Germline V gene data show CDR1 as MNHEY and CDR2 as SVGAGI. V lost 8 bases to trimming and J lost 6 bases; unmatched junction nucleotides: 14. In DNA, the CDR3 is TGTGCCAGCTCCCATCCAGGGCTAGCGGGGAGCGAGCAGTACTTC. This encodes CASSHPGLAGSEQYF.

The chain employs TRBV5-1 and TRBJ2-7; D call uncertain. Trimming removed 4 bases from V and 3 bases from J, with 14 bases in between. The V gene's germline CDR1 is SGHRS and CDR2 YFSETQ. The CDR3 sequence is 14 residues long. Here the CDR3 reads CASSLDPFVYEQYF. The CDR3 coding sequence is TGCGCCAGCAGCCTAGACCCGTTTGTCTACGAGCAGTACTTC. Combining the CDR3 with reference TRBV5-1 and TRBJ2-7 gives the whole variable domain KAGVTQTPRYLIKTRGQQVTLSCSPISGHRSVSWYQQTPGQGLQFLFEYFSETQRNKGNFPGRFSGRQFSNSRSEMNVSTLELGDSALYLCASSLDPFVYEQYFGPGTRLTVT.

The V call is TRBV5-1, the J call TRBJ2-7; D is uncertain. V was cut by 3 bases and J by 2 bases, with 9 bases left in between. CDR3 length equals 13 residues. The germline gives CDR1 SGHRS, CDR2 YFSETQ. The CDR3 DNA is TGCGCCAGCAGCTACGGCGGCACCTACGAGCAGTACTTC. Translation gives CASSYGGTYEQYF.

This clone was seen a handful of times. The chain recombines TRBV7-2 with TRBJ2-7, with a tentative D call TRBD2 (6 bases). Germline V gene data show CDR1 as SGHTA and CDR2 as FQGNSA. Trimming pared 2 bases from V and 12 bases from J, leaving 14 bases between. The CDR3 sequence is 12 residues long. The CDR3 loop reads CASSLNTGDLYF. CDR3 nucleotide sequence: TGTGCCAGCAGCTTAAACACGGGGGATTTGTACTTC.

This chain links TRBV6-5 with TRBJ1-2, with D unresolved. The CDR3 is made up of 14 amino acids. Germline V CDR1 and CDR2: MNHEY, SVGAGI. The V end lost 0 bases, the J end lost 6 bases, and 11 bases lay between the germline ends. The CDR3 protein is CASSYSKSSDGYTF. The CDR3 DNA reads TGTGCCAGCAGTTACTCGAAATCGTCAGATGGCTACACCTTC.

The CDR3 region has the DNA TGTGCCAGCAGCTTAGCTTTTGGCCTGGGGAGCACTGAAGCTTTCTTT. Translated: CASSLAFGLGSTEAFF. This rearrangement joins TRBV7-8 to TRBJ1-1; D is ambiguous. CDR3 length: 16 residues. Germline V gene data show CDR1 as SGHVS and CDR2 as FQNEAQ. V lost 0 bases and J lost 4, with 15 bases in between.